A selection of T cell receptor beta chains follows, all from one sample in a study of blood T cell repertoires in COVID-19. TCRdb's table, derived via immunoSEQ multiplex PCR, lists solely in-frame clones and lacks some. Of over 200,000 clones in the sample, approximately 90% were seen once. Sequencing was done on a sample of peripheral blood. These TCRs come from a man aged 55 to 70 with COVID-19, enrolled during active disease. CDR3s include the opening cysteine and the closing phenylalanine or tryptophan.

v_call: TRBV6-5; cdr3_aa: CASRGRAGNSPLHF
v_call: TRBV3-1/TRBV3-2; cdr3_aa: CASSQDGGGRVPYEQYF
v_call: TRBV27; cdr3_aa: CASSPHGRQTYGYTF
v_call: TRBV28; cdr3_aa: CASSIRSGYTF
v_call: TRBV27; cdr3_aa: CASSYGRAGLNEQFF
v_call: TRBV7-3; cdr3_aa: CASSFSTNTEAFF
v_call: TRBV5-4; cdr3_aa: CASSAQVYRNNEQFF
v_call: TRBV4-1; cdr3_aa: CASSQGTVNEKLFF
v_call: TRBV9; cdr3_aa: CASSVDSSSGNTIYF
v_call: TRBV12-5; cdr3_aa: CASGLVTTGSPNQPQHF
v_call: TRBV9; cdr3_aa: CASSPWGTSAYEQYF
v_call: TRBV28; cdr3_aa: CASSLTVGEKLFF
v_call: TRBV3-1/TRBV3-2; cdr3_aa: CASSHTPSDTEAFF
v_call: TRBV19; cdr3_aa: CASMAGANTEAFF
v_call: TRBV12-5; cdr3_aa: CASATTAEQFF
v_call: TRBV14; cdr3_aa: CASRRASGNTIYF
v_call: TRBV27; cdr3_aa: CASRERTISYEQYF
v_call: TRBV12-3/TRBV12-4; cdr3_aa: CASRGTGDQPQHF
v_call: TRBV4-2; cdr3_aa: CASSQGRTGNTEAFF
v_call: TRBV19; cdr3_aa: CASSMARGYTF
v_call: TRBV27; cdr3_aa: CASSKFGANYGYTF
v_call: TRBV6-2/TRBV6-3; cdr3_aa: CASSYSAAGGPLNTEAFF
v_call: TRBV7-2; cdr3_aa: CASSLGVSTGAEAFF
v_call: TRBV7-9; cdr3_aa: CASSTDRGLSTDTQYF
v_call: TRBV29-1; cdr3_aa: CSVTRDNDEQYF
v_call: TRBV2; cdr3_aa: CASKPTRGRGTGELFF
v_call: TRBV7-3; cdr3_aa: CASSLWAKETQYF
v_call: TRBV7-2; cdr3_aa: CASTPGTGEETQYF
v_call: TRBV19; cdr3_aa: CASSSRTPLYEQYF
v_call: TRBV3-1/TRBV3-2; cdr3_aa: CASSQPAGFGNTIYF
v_call: TRBV18; cdr3_aa: CASSPATAKNTEAFF
v_call: TRBV5-1; cdr3_aa: CASSPGSTNYGYTF
v_call: TRBV6-5; cdr3_aa: CASSYIQGPMNTEAFF
v_call: TRBV5-8; cdr3_aa: CASSPLGGRQDRSHSPLHF
v_call: TRBV4-1; cdr3_aa: CASSQTRNTEAFF
v_call: TRBV12-3/TRBV12-4; cdr3_aa: CASREQGGYGYTF
v_call: TRBV3-1/TRBV3-2; cdr3_aa: CASSYMTGGGSPLHF
v_call: TRBV4-1; cdr3_aa: CASSQDWAGRTNEKLFF
v_call: TRBV19; cdr3_aa: CASSFTGQGSGELFF
v_call: TRBV27; cdr3_aa: CASSAPRQGLHRRTEAFF
v_call: TRBV7-2; cdr3_aa: CASSPRVSYNEQFF
v_call: TRBV19; cdr3_aa: CASSIGTGGRGNQPQHF
v_call: TRBV6-4; cdr3_aa: CASSETGGGLYF
v_call: TRBV19; cdr3_aa: CASSARQGTQHF
v_call: TRBV10-3; cdr3_aa: CAISESAGIGTGELFF